This T cell receptor (beta chain) was obtained from a study of blood T cells in healthy people across ages. Findings and limits, study-wide: Possibly confounding the expanded clonotype changes was the fact that donor CMV status was unknown.

For every donor, a draw yielded about 10 milliliters of peripheral blood. The germline gives CDR1 SGHRS, CDR2 YFSETQ. This CDR3 is 14 amino acids long. With 10 bases clipped from V and 3 bases from J, the junction kept 11 bases outside the gene matches. This clonotype was observed a few times. Its antigen is still unknown. Through a sample-barcoded 5' primer and a J-beta primer mix, a second PCR was run for roughly 7 to 12 cycles. One entry per CDR3 protein results from TCRdb running MiXCR on the 5' RACE reads. The data hold 750,000 to 950,000 distinct CDR3 sequences, with about 48% observed a single time.

The chain combines TRBV5-1 with TRBJ1-1; 8 nucleotides align to TRBD1. The source of this sequence is an elderly man in good health. The specimen sequenced was blood. The CDR3 DNA is TGCGCCTCCTGGACAGGGCTGGGGTACACTGAAGCTTTCTTT. Its translation: CASWTGLGYTEAFF. Full variable domain (rest looked up from reference TRBV5-1 and TRBJ1-1): KAGVTQTPRYLIKTRGQQVTLSCSPISGHRSVSWYQQTPGQGLQFLFEYFSETQRNKGNFPGRFSGRQFSNSRSEMNVSTLELGDSALYLCASWTGLGYTEAFFGQGTRLTVV.